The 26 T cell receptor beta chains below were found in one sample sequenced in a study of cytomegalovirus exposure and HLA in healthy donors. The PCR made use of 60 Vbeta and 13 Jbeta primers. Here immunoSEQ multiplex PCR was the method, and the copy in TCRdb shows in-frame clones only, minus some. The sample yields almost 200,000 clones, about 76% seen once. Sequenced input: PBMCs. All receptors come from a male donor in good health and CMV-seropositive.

This chain's CDR3 is CSAEEGETQYF. The CDR3 DNA sequence: TGCAGTGCTGAGGAGGGGGAGACCCAGTACTTC. The V call is TRBV20-1, the J call TRBJ2-5, with TRBD2 as a possible D gene (6 bases). The germline V and J ends were trimmed by 5 bases and 5 bases, with 9 bases remaining between them. The CDR3 length is 11 residues. From germline, CDR1 is DFQATT and CDR2 SNEGSKA (reference sequence).

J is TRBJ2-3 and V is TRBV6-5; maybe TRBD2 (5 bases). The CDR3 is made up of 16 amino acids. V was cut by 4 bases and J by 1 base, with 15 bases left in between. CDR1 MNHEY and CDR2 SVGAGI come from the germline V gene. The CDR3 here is CASSLTILDGTDTQYF. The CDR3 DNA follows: TGTGCCAGCAGTTTGACTATCCTTGACGGCACAGATACGCAGTATTTT.

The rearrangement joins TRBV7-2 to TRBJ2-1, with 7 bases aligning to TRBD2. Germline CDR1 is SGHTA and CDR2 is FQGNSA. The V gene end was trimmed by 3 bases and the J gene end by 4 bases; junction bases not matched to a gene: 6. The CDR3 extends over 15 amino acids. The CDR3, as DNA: TGTGCCAGCAGCTTCAGCGGGGCGCAGTACAATGAGCAGTTCTTC. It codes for CASSFSGAQYNEQFF. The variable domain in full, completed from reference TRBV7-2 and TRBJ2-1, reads GAGVSQSPSNKVTEKGKDVELRCDPISGHTALYWYRQSLGQGLEFLIYFQGNSAPDKSGLPSDRFSAERTGGSVSTLTIQRTQQEDSAVYLCASSFSGAQYNEQFFGPGTRLTVL.

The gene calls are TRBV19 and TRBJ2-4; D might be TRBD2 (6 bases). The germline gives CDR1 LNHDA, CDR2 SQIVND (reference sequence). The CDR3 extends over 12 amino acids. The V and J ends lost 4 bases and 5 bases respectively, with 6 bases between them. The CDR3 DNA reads TGTGCCAGTAGTAGGGGGGAAAACATTCAGTACTTC. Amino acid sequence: CASSRGENIQYF.

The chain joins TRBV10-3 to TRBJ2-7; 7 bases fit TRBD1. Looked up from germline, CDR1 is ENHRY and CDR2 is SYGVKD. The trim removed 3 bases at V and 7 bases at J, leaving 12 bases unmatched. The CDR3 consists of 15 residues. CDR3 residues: CAISEGTVSGREQYF. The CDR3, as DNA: TGTGCCATCAGTGAAGGGACAGTGTCCGGCCGTGAGCAGTACTTC.

The CDR3, as DNA: TGTGCCAGCAGCCTGGACAGTTACAATGAGCAGTTCTTC. Its translation: CASSLDSYNEQFF. V gene TRBV6-5 combines with J gene TRBJ2-1; TRBD1 might be the D (6 bases). Germline CDR1 is MNHEY and CDR2 is SVGAGI. With 6 bases removed from V and 4 bases from J, the gap between germline ends came to 10 bases. The CDR3 is made up of 13 amino acids.

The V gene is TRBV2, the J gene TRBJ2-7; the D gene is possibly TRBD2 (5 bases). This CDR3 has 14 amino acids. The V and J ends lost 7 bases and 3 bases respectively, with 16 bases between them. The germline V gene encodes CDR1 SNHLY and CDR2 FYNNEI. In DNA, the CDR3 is TGTGCCAGCAAAGCGCGGGTATCTGACTACGAGCAGTACTTC. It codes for CASKARVSDYEQYF.

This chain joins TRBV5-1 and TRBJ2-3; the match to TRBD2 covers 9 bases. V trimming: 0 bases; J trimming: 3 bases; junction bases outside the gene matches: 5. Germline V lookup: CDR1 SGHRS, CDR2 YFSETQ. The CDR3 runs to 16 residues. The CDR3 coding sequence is TGCGCCAGCAGCTTGGACGCGGGAGGGGCAACAGATACGCAGTATTTT. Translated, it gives CASSLDAGGATDTQYF.

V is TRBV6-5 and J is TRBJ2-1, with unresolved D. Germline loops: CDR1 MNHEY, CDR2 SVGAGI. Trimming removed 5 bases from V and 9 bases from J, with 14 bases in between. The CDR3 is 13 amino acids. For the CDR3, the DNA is TGTGCCAGCAGTGAAGCGCTTCGAGGTGAGCAGTTCTTC. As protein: CASSEALRGEQFF.

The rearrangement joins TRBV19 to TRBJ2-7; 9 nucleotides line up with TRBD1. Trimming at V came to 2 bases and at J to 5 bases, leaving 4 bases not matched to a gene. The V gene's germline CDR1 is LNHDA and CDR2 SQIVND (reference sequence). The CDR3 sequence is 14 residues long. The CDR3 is CASSIRDRVNEQYF. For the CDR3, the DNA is TGTGCCAGTAGTATAAGGGACAGGGTTAACGAGCAGTACTTC.

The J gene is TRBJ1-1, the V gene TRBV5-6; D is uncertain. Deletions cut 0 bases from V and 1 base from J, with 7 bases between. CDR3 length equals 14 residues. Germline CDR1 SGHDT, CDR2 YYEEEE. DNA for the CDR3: TGTGCCAGCAGCTTGGTACGGGGGAACACTGAAGCTTTCTTT. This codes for CASSLVRGNTEAFF.

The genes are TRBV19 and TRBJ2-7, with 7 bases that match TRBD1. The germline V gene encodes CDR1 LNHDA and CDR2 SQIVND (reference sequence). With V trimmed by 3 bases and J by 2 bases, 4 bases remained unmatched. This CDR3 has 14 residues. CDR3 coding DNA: TGTGCCAGTAGTATCCTCACAGGGGCCTACGAGCAGTACTTC. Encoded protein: CASSILTGAYEQYF.

In DNA form, the CDR3 reads TGTGCCAGCATCCCCGGGGAGGCGCGAGGCACCGGGGAGCTGTTTTTT. Translated, it gives CASIPGEARGTGELFF. J is TRBJ2-2 and V is TRBV11-3, with TRBD2 as a possible D gene (6 bases). The CDR3 covers 16 residues. The V gene lost 7 bases and the J gene lost 4 bases, with 19 bases spanning the gap. Germline V lookup: CDR1 SGHNT, CDR2 YENEEA. Combining the CDR3 with reference TRBV11-3 and TRBJ2-2 gives the whole variable domain EAGVVQSPRYKIIEKKQPVAFWCNPISGHNTLYWYLQNLGQGPELLIRYENEEAVDDSQLPKDRFSAERLKGVDSTLKIQPAELGDSAVYLCASIPGEARGTGELFFGEGSRLTVL.

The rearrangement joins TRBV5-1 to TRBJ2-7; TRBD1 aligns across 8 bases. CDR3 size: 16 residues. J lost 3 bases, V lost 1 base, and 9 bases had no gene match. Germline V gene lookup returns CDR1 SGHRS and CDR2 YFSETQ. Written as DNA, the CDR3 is TGCGCCAGCAGCTTGACCACCGGGACAGGACGCTACGAGCAGTACTTC. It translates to CASSLTTGTGRYEQYF.

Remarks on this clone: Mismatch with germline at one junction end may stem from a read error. CDR3 loop: CASSSFGTPANEQFF. The CDR3 nucleotides read TGTGCTAGCAGCTCTTTCGGGACACCGGCCAATGAGCAGTTCTTC. The chain joins TRBV7-7 to TRBJ2-1, with D possibly being TRBD1 (6 bases). The germline CDR1 and CDR2 sequences are SSHAT and FNYEAQ (reference sequence). This CDR3 spans 15 amino acids.

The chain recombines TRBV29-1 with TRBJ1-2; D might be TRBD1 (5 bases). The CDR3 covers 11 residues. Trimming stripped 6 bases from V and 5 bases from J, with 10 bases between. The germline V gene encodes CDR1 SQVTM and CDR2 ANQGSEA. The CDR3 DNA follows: TGCAGCGTAACAGGTCTTTATGGCTACACCTTC. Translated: CSVTGLYGYTF.

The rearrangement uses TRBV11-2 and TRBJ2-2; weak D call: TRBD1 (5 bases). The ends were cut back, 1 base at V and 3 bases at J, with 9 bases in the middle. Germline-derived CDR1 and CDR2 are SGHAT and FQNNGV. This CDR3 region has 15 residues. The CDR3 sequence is CASSLAGLDTGELFF. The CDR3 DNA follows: TGTGCCAGCAGCTTAGCAGGGTTAGACACCGGGGAGCTGTTTTTT.

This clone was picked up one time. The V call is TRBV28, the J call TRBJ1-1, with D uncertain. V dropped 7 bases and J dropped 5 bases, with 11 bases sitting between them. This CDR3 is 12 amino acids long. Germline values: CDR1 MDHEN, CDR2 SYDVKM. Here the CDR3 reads CASKFRRTEAFF. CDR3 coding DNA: TGTGCCAGCAAATTCCGGAGAACTGAAGCTTTCTTT.

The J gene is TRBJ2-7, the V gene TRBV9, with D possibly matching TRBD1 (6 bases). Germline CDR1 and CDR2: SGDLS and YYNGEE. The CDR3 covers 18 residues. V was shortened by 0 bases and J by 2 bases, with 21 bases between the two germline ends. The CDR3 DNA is TGTGCCAGCAGCGTAGGGGAACAGGTTAACAGGGTAACCTACGAGCAGTACTTC. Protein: CASSVGEQVNRVTYEQYF.

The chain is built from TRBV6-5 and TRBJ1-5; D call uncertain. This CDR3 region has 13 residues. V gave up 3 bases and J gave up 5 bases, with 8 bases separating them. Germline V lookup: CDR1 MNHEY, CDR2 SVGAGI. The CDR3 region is CASSYGRYQPQHF. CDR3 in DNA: TGTGCCAGCAGTTATGGGAGATATCAGCCCCAGCATTTT.

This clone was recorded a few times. This CDR3 reads CASSDGGNSGNTIYF. Written as DNA, the CDR3 is TGTGCCAGCAGTGACGGCGGGAACTCTGGAAACACCATATATTTT. The gene calls are TRBV6-1 and TRBJ1-3; D remains ambiguous. Trimming shortened V by 3 bases and J by 0 bases, and 9 bases separated the two germline ends. This CDR3 contains 15 residues. Germline CDR1 reads MNHNS; CDR2 reads SASEGT.

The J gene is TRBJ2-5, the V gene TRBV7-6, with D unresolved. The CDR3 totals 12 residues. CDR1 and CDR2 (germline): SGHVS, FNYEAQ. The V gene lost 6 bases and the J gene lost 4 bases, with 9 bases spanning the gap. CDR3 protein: CASSPNRETQYF. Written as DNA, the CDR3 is TGTGCCAGCAGTCCTAATCGAGAGACCCAGTACTTC.

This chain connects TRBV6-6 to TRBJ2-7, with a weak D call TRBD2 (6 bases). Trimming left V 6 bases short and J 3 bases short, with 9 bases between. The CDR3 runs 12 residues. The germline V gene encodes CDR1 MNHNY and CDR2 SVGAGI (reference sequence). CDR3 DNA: TGTGCCAGCAGCGGCGGGAACTACGAGCAGTACTTC. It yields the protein CASSGGNYEQYF.

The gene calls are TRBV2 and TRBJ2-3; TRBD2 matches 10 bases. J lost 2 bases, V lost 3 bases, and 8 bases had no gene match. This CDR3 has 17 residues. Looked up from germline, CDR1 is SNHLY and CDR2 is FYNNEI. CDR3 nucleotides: TGTGCCAGCAGTGACGAACGAGCGGGGGGGTCCACAGATACGCAGTATTTT. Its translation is CASSDERAGGSTDTQYF.

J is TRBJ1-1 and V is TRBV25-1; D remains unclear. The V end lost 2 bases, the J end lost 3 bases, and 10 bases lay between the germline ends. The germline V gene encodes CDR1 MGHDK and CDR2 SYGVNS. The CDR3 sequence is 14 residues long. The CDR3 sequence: CASSEVGEYTEAFF. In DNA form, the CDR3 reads TGTGCCAGCAGTGAAGTTGGGGAGTACACTGAAGCTTTCTTT.

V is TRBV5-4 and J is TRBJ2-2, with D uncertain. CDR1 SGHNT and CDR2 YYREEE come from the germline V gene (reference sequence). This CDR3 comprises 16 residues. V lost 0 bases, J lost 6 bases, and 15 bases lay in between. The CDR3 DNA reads TGTGCCAGCAGCTTGGGTGTTAGAGGCAATCCCGGGGAGCTGTTTTTT. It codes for CASSLGVRGNPGELFF.